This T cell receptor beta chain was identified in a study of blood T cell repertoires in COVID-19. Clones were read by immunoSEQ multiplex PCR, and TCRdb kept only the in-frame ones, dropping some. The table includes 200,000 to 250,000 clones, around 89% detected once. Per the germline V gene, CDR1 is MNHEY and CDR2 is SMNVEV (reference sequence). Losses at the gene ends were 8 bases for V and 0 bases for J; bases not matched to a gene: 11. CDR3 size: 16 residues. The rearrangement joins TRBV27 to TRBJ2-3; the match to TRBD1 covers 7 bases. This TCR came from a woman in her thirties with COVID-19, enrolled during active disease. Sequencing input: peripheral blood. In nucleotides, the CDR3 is TGTGCCAGCTGGACGACAGGGTTTGTGAGCACAGATACGCAGTATTTT. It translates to CASWTTGFVSTDTQYF.